This T cell receptor beta chain came from a study of somatic mutations in cytotoxic T cells in rheumatoid arthritis. Per the germline V gene, CDR1 is SGHVS and CDR2 is FNYEAQ. Trimming stripped 6 bases from V and 4 bases from J, with 12 bases between. The CDR3 contains 14 residues. Using immunoSEQ multiplex PCR, the repertoire was profiled, and TCRdb retains in-frame clones only, with some absent. The sample contains fewer than 9,500 clones, about 75% of which appear only once. This receptor was identified in an adult with rheumatoid arthritis. The sequencing input was CD8+ T cells sorted from blood. The V call is TRBV7-6, the J call TRBJ2-2; D call uncertain. The CDR3 DNA is TGTGCCAGCAGTACCTCCATGGGCACCGGGGAGCTGTTTTTT. It encodes CASSTSMGTGELFF.